This T cell receptor beta chain was sequenced for a study of blood T cells in healthy people across ages. The CDR3 extends over 18 amino acids. Trimming removed 4 bases at V and 0 bases at J, with 20 bases between. From germline, CDR1 is SEHNR and CDR2 FQNEAQ (reference sequence). Notes on this clonotype: No antigen is known for it.

Each donor gave roughly 10 milliliters of peripheral blood. Study-wide results and limits: Higher naive T cell percentage went strongly together with higher TCR beta diversity. Higher diversity, along with more naive CD4+ cells, distinguished long-lived donors from aged donors.

With a J-beta primer mix and a sample-barcoded 5' primer, a second PCR ran about 7 to 11 cycles. A single record per CDR3 protein comes from TCRdb applying MiXCR to the 5' RACE reads. The table includes 1.5 million to 2 million distinct CDR3 sequences, 28% detected once. This TCR derives from a young woman in good health. Input material: blood. This chain joins TRBV7-9 and TRBJ2-3, with D possibly matching TRBD1 (5 bases). In DNA, the CDR3 is TGTGCCAGCAGCTGGCCCGGTCTTTTTCCAGGGAGCACAGATACGCAGTATTTT. It specifies CASSWPGLFPGSTDTQYF.